The 3 T cell receptor beta chains listed next were all sequenced from one sample in a study of shared clonotypes between healthy human individuals. Clones were read by immunoSEQ multiplex PCR, and TCRdb kept only the in-frame ones, dropping some. The repertoire holds some 1.5 million clones, 95% to 99% seen once, with around 0.47% in the top ten. Sequencing was done on a sample of naive CD4+ T cells sorted from blood. This sample's subset: CD45RA+ positively selected. These receptors originate from a man aged 30 to 39 in good health.

The chain combines TRBV5-5 with TRBJ2-7; possible D gene TRBD1, 6 bases. Per germline, CDR1 SGHKS and CDR2 YYEKEE (reference sequence). This CDR3 is 17 amino acids long. Between the trimmed V and J ends, which lost 1 base and 0 bases, there was a span of 17 bases. The CDR3 nucleotides read TGTGCCAGCAGCTTGAACAGGGCGATCATCATCTCCTACGAGCAGTACTTC. This encodes CASSLNRAIIISYEQYF. The variable domain in full, with the rest retrieved from reference TRBV5-5 and TRBJ2-7, is DAGVTQSPTHLIKTRGQQVTLRCSPISGHKSVSWYQQVLGQGPQFIFQYYEKEERGRGNFPDRFSARQFPNYSSELNVNALLLGDSALYLCASSLNRAIIISYEQYFGPGTRLTVT.

The chain is built from TRBV10-3 and TRBJ2-1; 13 nucleotides match TRBD2. V dropped 5 bases and J dropped 5; count of bases not matched to a gene: 3. The CDR3 length is 15 residues. Germline loops: CDR1 ENHRY, CDR2 SYGVKD. The CDR3 DNA reads as TGTGCCATCAGTAGGACTAGCGGGAGAAACAATGAGCAGTTCTTC. Translating gives CAISRTSGRNNEQFF.

As regards this clone: The sample carries other DNA sequences with the same CDR3. The chain recombines TRBV18 with TRBJ2-3; the D is unclear. Germline V gives CDR1 KGHSH, CDR2 LQKENI. V was cut by 3 bases and J by 2 bases, with 9 bases left in between. The CDR3 has 14 amino acids. The CDR3 sequence is CASSPLPSTDTQYF. CDR3 in DNA: TGTGCCAGCTCACCTCTCCCGTCCACAGATACGCAGTATTTT.